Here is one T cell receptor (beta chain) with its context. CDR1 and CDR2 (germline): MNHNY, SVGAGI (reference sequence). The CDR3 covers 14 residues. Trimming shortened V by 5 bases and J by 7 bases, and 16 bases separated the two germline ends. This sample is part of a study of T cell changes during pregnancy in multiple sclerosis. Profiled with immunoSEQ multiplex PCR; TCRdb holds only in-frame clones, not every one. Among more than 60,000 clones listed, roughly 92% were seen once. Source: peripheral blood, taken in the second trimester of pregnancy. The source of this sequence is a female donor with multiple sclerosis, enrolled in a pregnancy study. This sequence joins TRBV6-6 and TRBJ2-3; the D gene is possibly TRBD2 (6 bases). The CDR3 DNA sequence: TGTGCCAGCAGTGACCCTAGCGTCCTAAATACGCAGTATTTT. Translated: CASSDPSVLNTQYF.